This record concerns one T cell receptor (beta chain) sequence. Antigen specificity is unknown. This record comes from a study of OX40 agonist ivuxolimab in advanced cancers. Study-wide results and caveats: There were also nonresponders showing low normalized T-cell clonal expansion.

TCRdb keeps only in-frame clones here, not all; method: immunoSEQ multiplex PCR. Here the sample spans 40,000 or so clones, 80% to 90% being singletons. The origin of this receptor is an adult with an advanced solid tumor such as melanoma, head and neck, liver or kidney cancer. The sequencing here drew on CD4+ or CD8+ T cells sorted from blood, taken in a trial of the OX40 agonist ivuxolimab.

CDR3 in DNA: TGTGCCAGCAGTGAAGAACGCGGTGGGAGTGAGACCCAGTACTTC. Amino acid sequence: CASSEERGGSETQYF. The rearrangement joins TRBV2 to TRBJ2-5; perhaps TRBD2 as D (5 bases). Trimming pared 1 base from V and 5 bases from J, leaving 14 bases between. Germline CDR1 reads SNHLY; CDR2 reads FYNNEI. The CDR3 loop spans 15 amino acids.